These 23 T cell receptor beta chains share one sample of origin, sequenced in a study of blood T cell repertoires in COVID-19. Measured with immunoSEQ multiplex PCR; TCRdb has only the in-frame clones, and not every one. Of roughly 110,000 clones detected, approximately 80% appear once; the ten largest clones hold approximately 0.75%. The sample comprised peripheral blood. Receptors originate from a woman between 65 and 79 years old with acute or convalescent COVID-19.

The rearrangement joins TRBV5-1 to TRBJ1-2; 7 positions match TRBD1. With V trimmed by 0 bases and J by 5 bases, 4 bases remained unmatched. This CDR3 contains 14 residues. Germline-derived CDR1 and CDR2 are SGHRS and YFSETQ. CDR3 loop: CASSLDNRGYGYTF. Here the CDR3 DNA reads TGCGCCAGCAGCTTGGATAACAGGGGTTATGGCTACACCTTC.

V usage is TRBV29-1 and J usage is TRBJ2-4; the D gene is possibly TRBD2 (5 bases). The CDR3 is 11 amino acids. CDR1 is SQVTM, CDR2 ANQGSEA, per germline. V was cut by 7 bases and J by 9 bases, with 13 bases left in between. The CDR3 nucleotides read TGCAGCGCCCGTGTTGGGAGCATTCAGTACTTC. This encodes CSARVGSIQYF.

The rearrangement links TRBV28 to TRBJ2-7; a weak D match, TRBD2 (6 bases). This CDR3 is 14 amino acids long. V lost 5 bases and J 3 bases, leaving 14 bases between the germline ends. CDR1 is MDHEN, CDR2 SYDVKM, per germline. CDR3 sequence reads: CASSQPGLFYEQYF. DNA of the CDR3: TGTGCCAGCAGTCAACCGGGACTTTTCTACGAGCAGTACTTC.

The CDR3 here is CASSRGQVSGNTIYF. The CDR3 DNA follows: TGTGCCAGCAGCCGCGGACAGGTCTCTGGAAACACCATATATTTT. This rearrangement joins TRBV5-4 to TRBJ1-3, with 7 bases aligning to TRBD1. This CDR3 region has 15 residues. V shed 4 bases and J 0 bases; nucleotides not matched to a gene: 4. Per the germline V gene, CDR1 is SGHNT and CDR2 is YYREEE (reference sequence).

CDR3 sequence reads: CASSIGLAGLRETQYF. In DNA, the CDR3 is TGTGCCAGTAGTATAGGACTAGCGGGTCTCCGGGAGACCCAGTACTTC. The chain links TRBV19 to TRBJ2-5; TRBD2 agrees at 10 bases. Germline trimming cut 1 base from V and 5 bases from J; bases unmatched to any gene: 7. This CDR3 spans 16 amino acids. Germline CDR1 is LNHDA and CDR2 is SQIVND (reference sequence).

The rearrangement links TRBV7-8 to TRBJ1-6; D is possibly TRBD1 (5 bases). The germline V gene has CDR1 SGHVS and CDR2 FQNEAQ. With 5 bases removed from V and 10 bases from J, the gap between germline ends came to 15 bases. This CDR3 is 14 amino acids long. The CDR3 is CASSPGGVGSPLHF. CDR3 sequence (DNA): TGTGCCAGCAGCCCCGGGGGGGTCGGGTCACCCCTCCACTTT.

This rearrangement joins TRBV4-1 to TRBJ2-1, with 11 nucleotides matching TRBD2. Germline-derived CDR1 and CDR2 are MGHRA and YSYEKL. This CDR3 is built from 15 residues. Trimming cost V 0 bases and J 5 bases; bases outside gene matches: 0. This chain's CDR3 is CASSQDSGGDNEQFF. CDR3 coding DNA: TGCGCCAGCAGCCAAGATAGCGGGGGGGACAATGAGCAGTTCTTC.

The gene calls are TRBV18 and TRBJ1-6; 7 nucleotides align to TRBD1. The CDR3 length is 18 residues. The V and J ends lost 1 base and 2 bases, in that order; junction bases with no gene match: 8. CDR1 is KGHSH, CDR2 LQKENI, per germline. The CDR3 DNA follows: TGTGCCAGCTCACCACGTGGACAGGATCGCACCTATAATTCACCCCTCCACTTT. Translating gives CASSPRGQDRTYNSPLHF. Supplemented by reference TRBV18 and TRBJ1-6, the full variable domain reads NAGVMQNPRHLVRRRGQEARLRCSPMKGHSHVYWYRQLPEEGLKFMVYLQKENIIDESGMPKERFSAEFPKEGPSILRIQQVVRGDSAAYFCASSPRGQDRTYNSPLHFGNGTRLTVT.

The rearrangement uses TRBV6-5 and TRBJ1-5; D gene unclear. The CDR3 runs to 13 residues. Trimming removed 6 bases at V and 4 bases at J, with 10 bases between. Germline V gene sequence: CDR1 MNHEY, CDR2 SVGAGI. CDR3 DNA: TGTGCCAGCAGCCCCCGGGAGAATCAGCCCCAGCATTTT. Its translation is CASSPRENQPQHF.

The chain couples TRBV19 to TRBJ2-2; maybe TRBD2 (6 bases). CDR3 length: 16 amino acids. Trimming shortened V by 3 bases and J by 1 base, and 12 bases separated the two germline ends. Germline values: CDR1 LNHDA, CDR2 SQIVND (reference sequence). The CDR3 DNA reads as TGTGCCAGTAGTATGGGGAGGCAACTGAACACCGGGGAGCTGTTTTTT. Amino acids: CASSMGRQLNTGELFF. Together with reference TRBV19 and TRBJ2-2, the CDR3 gives the full variable domain: DGGITQSPKYLFRKEGQNVTLSCEQNLNHDAMYWYRQDPGQGLRLIYYSQIVNDFQKGDIAEGYSVSREKKESFPLTVTSAQKNPTAFYLCASSMGRQLNTGELFFGEGSRLTVL.

This clone was recorded once. V gene TRBV5-1 combines with J gene TRBJ2-7; TRBD2 aligns across 8 bases. Losses at the gene ends were 1 base for V and 7 bases for J; bases not matched to a gene: 7. The CDR3 has 14 residues. Germline V gives CDR1 SGHRS, CDR2 YFSETQ. The CDR3 DNA is TGCGCCAGCAGCTTGATGAGCGGGAGCGGGGAGCAGTACTTC. Translated, it gives CASSLMSGSGEQYF.

J is TRBJ2-5 and V is TRBV2; maybe TRBD2 (6 bases). V was trimmed by 0 bases and J by 3 bases, leaving 17 bases between them. The CDR3 runs to 17 residues. Germline-derived CDR1 and CDR2 are SNHLY and FYNNEI. The CDR3 bases are TGTGCCAGCAGTGAAGCACTAGCTTTGGACAATAAAGAGACCCAGTACTTC. Translating it yields CASSEALALDNKETQYF.

This clone has only a few counts. J is TRBJ2-3 and V is TRBV27; 8 bases line up with TRBD1. Germline CDR1 is MNHEY and CDR2 is SMNVEV (reference sequence). Germline trimming cut 5 bases from V and 11 bases from J; bases unmatched to any gene: 6. The CDR3 has 12 amino acids. The CDR3 DNA sequence: TGTGCCAGCAGTCCCAGGGGGCAAGGGCAGTATTTT. This codes for CASSPRGQGQYF.

The chain recombines TRBV30 with TRBJ2-2; 8 nucleotides match TRBD1. CDR3 size: 15 residues. CDR1 GTSNPN and CDR2 SVGIG come from the germline V gene (reference sequence). The V and J ends lost 0 bases and 2 bases, in that order; junction bases with no gene match: 2. This chain's CDR3 is CAWSVTGVNTGELFF. CDR3 DNA: TGTGCCTGGAGTGTGACAGGGGTAAACACCGGGGAGCTGTTTTTT.

The chain employs TRBV18 and TRBJ1-2; maybe TRBD1 (6 bases). There are 15 residues in the CDR3. Germline V gene data show CDR1 as KGHSH and CDR2 as LQKENI. Between the trimmed V and J ends, which lost 3 bases and 2 bases, there was a span of 13 bases. The DNA of the CDR3 is TGTGCCAGCTCACCCCAAACCGGACAGAACTATGGCTACACCTTC. This codes for CASSPQTGQNYGYTF.

This clone has just a few counts. This chain uses TRBV25-1 with TRBJ1-2; a possible D gene is TRBD1 (5 bases). CDR3 length: 13 amino acids. Trimming took 2 bases from V and 8 from J, leaving 12 bases between them. CDR1 MGHDK and CDR2 SYGVNS come from the germline V gene. CDR3 residues: CASSENGAGGYTF. The CDR3 DNA reads TGTGCCAGCAGTGAAAATGGGGCTGGGGGCTACACCTTC.

The CDR3 sequence is CASSLVSGTSLLGGYTF. As DNA, the CDR3 is TGTGCCAGCAGCTTAGTCTCCGGGACTTCGCTTTTGGGCGGCTACACCTTC. The chain couples TRBV7-9 to TRBJ1-2, with D possibly TRBD1 on 5 matching bases. Trimming shortened V by 1 base and J by 8 bases, and 23 bases separated the two germline ends. The CDR3 loop spans 17 amino acids. Germline V CDR1 and CDR2: SEHNR, FQNEAQ (reference sequence).

The sample holds one count of this clone. CDR3 sequence reads: CASSAGTSPRGEQYF. DNA of the CDR3: TGTGCCAGCAGCGCTGGGACTAGCCCACGAGGGGAGCAGTACTTC. V usage is TRBV6-5 and J usage is TRBJ2-7, with TRBD2 matching 9 bases. J lost 7 bases, V lost 6 bases, and 13 bases had no gene match. Germline V gives CDR1 MNHEY, CDR2 SVGAGI. The CDR3 is made up of 15 amino acids.

The rearrangement links TRBV30 to TRBJ1-6; D might be TRBD1 (6 bases). This CDR3 has 15 amino acids. Trimming took off 0 bases at V and 7 bases at J, with 13 bases between the two ends. Germline V gene sequence: CDR1 GTSNPN, CDR2 SVGIG (reference sequence). CDR3 sequence (DNA): TGTGCCTGGAGTGTAGCGGGACACCGCAATTCACCCCTCCACTTT. Its protein is CAWSVAGHRNSPLHF. Looking up the rest from reference TRBV30 and TRBJ1-6 gives the full variable domain: SQTIHQWPATLVQPVGSPLSLECTVEGTSNPNLYWYRQAAGRGLQLLFYSVGIGQISSEVPQNLSASRPQDRQFILSSKKLLLSDSGFYLCAWSVAGHRNSPLHFGNGTRLTVT.

Only a few counts were recorded for this clone. This chain uses TRBV24-1 with TRBJ1-2, with D tentatively TRBD1 (5 bases). Trimming pared 7 bases from V and 4 bases from J, leaving 9 bases between. Germline-derived CDR1 and CDR2 are KGHDR and SFDVKD. The CDR3 is made up of 12 amino acids. DNA of the CDR3: TGTGCCACCAGCCCCACAGGCTATGGCTACACCTTC. Its protein is CATSPTGYGYTF.

This sequence joins TRBV30 and TRBJ1-4; no reliable D call. Trimming shortened V by 5 bases and J by 5 bases, and 12 bases separated the two germline ends. Looked up from germline, CDR1 is GTSNPN and CDR2 is SVGIG (reference sequence). The CDR3 length is 13 residues. CDR3 in DNA: TGTGCCTGGGGGAGGCGGTACAATGAAAAACTGTTTTTT. Protein: CAWGRRYNEKLFF.

The chain uses TRBV5-4 and TRBJ1-5, with D tentatively TRBD1 (5 bases). The CDR3 is 12 residues long. CDR1 is SGHNT and CDR2 is YYREEE in the germline V gene (reference sequence). The V gene lost 0 bases and the J gene lost 11 bases, with 9 bases spanning the gap. In nucleotides, the CDR3 is TGTGCCAGCAGCTTGGCAGGAGGGGCCCAGCATTTT. Translated: CASSLAGGAQHF. Drawing the rest from reference TRBV5-4 and TRBJ1-5, the complete variable domain is ETGVTQSPTHLIKTRGQQVTLRCSSQSGHNTVSWYQQALGQGPQFIFQYYREEENGRGNFPPRFSGLQFPNYSSELNVNALELDDSALYLCASSLAGGAQHFGDGTRLSIL.

The V call is TRBV30, the J call TRBJ1-5; possibly TRBD1 for D (6 bases). V was trimmed by 0 bases and J by 5 bases, leaving 8 bases between them. The CDR3 length is 13 residues. CDR1 is GTSNPN and CDR2 is SVGIG in the germline V gene (reference sequence). CDR3 protein: CAWSVKGDQPQHF. The CDR3 bases are TGTGCCTGGAGTGTGAAGGGGGATCAGCCCCAGCATTTT. Based on the CDR3 plus reference TRBV30 and TRBJ1-5, the full variable domain is SQTIHQWPATLVQPVGSPLSLECTVEGTSNPNLYWYRQAAGRGLQLLFYSVGIGQISSEVPQNLSASRPQDRQFILSSKKLLLSDSGFYLCAWSVKGDQPQHFGDGTRLSIL.